This TCR beta chain was observed in a study of PD-1 blockade in classical Hodgkin lymphoma. Overall study: Nivolumab dosed at 3 mg/kg went to patients intravenously every 2 weeks.

The CDR3 is 17 residues long. Looked up from germline, CDR1 is LNHDA and CDR2 is SQIVND (reference sequence). V dropped 1 base and J dropped 0 bases, with 13 bases sitting between them. Sequencing used immunoSEQ multiplex PCR; TCRdb keeps in-frame clones, though not all of them. The table has more than 90,000 clones, roughly four fifths seen once; the top ten hold about 15%. Of note for this clone: Its antigen is not identified.

Every patient experienced relapse after autologous stem cell transplantation, and brentuximab vedotin exposure varied. General study points: Patients starting nivolumab less than 1 year after ASCT had lower diversity and were excluded from later analyses.

This chain uses TRBV19 with TRBJ2-1; D uncertain. This sequence was found in a human donor with classical Hodgkin lymphoma. Here the sequenced sample was peripheral blood mononuclear cells (PBMCs), taken before the second cycle of nivolumab. The DNA of the CDR3 is TGTGCCAGTAGTATAGGTTCCTCCCGCCTCTCCTACAATGAGCAGTTCTTC. Protein: CASSIGSSRLSYNEQFF.